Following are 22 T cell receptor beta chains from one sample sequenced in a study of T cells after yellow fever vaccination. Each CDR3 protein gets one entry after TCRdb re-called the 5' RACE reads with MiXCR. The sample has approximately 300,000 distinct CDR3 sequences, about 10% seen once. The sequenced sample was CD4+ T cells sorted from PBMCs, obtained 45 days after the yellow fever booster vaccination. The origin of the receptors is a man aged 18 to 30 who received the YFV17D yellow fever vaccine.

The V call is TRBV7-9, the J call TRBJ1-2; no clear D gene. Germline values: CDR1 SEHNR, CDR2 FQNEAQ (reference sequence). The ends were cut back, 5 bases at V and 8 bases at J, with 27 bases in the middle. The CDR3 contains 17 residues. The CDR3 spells CASSPFFEERRSTGYTF. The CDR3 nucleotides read TGTGCCAGCAGCCCTTTTTTCGAGGAACGGAGGAGTACGGGCTACACCTTC. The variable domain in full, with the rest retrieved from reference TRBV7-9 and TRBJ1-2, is DTGVSQNPRHKITKRGQNVTFRCDPISEHNRLYWYRQTLGQGPEFLTYFQNEAQLEKSRLLSDRFSAERPKGSFSTLEIQRTEQGDSAMYLCASSPFFEERRSTGYTFGSGTRLTVV.

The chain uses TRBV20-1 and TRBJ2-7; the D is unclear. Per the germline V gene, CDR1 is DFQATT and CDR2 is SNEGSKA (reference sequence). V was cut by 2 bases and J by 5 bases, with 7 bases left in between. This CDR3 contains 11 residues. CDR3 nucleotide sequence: TGCAGTGCTAGAATCCTGGACGAGCAGTACTTC. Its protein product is CSARILDEQYF.

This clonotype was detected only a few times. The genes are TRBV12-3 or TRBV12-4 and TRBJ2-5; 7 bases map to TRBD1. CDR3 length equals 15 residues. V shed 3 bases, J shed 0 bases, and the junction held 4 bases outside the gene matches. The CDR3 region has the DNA TGTGCCAGCAGTTTCGGGGACAGAGACCAAGAGACCCAGTACTTC. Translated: CASSFGDRDQETQYF.

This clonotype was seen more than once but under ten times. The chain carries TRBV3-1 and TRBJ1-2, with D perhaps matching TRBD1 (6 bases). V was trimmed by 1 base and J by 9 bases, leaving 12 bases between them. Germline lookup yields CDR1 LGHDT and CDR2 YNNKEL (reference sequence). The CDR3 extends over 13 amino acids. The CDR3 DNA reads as TGTGCCAGCAGCCAAGTCCTACAGGGCAGCTACACCTTC. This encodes CASSQVLQGSYTF.

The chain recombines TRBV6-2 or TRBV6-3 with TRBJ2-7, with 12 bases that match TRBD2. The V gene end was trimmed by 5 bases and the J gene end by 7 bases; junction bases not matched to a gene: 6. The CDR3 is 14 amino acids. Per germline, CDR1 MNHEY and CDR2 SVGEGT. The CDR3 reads CASSDRTSGDEQYF. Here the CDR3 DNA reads TGTGCCAGCAGTGACCGGACTAGCGGGGATGAGCAGTACTTC.

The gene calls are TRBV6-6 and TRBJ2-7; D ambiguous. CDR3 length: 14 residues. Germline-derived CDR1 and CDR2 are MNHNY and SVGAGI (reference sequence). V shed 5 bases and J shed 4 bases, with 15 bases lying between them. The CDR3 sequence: CASSPPSGVYEQYF. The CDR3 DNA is TGTGCCAGCAGTCCCCCCTCGGGCGTGTACGAGCAGTACTTC.

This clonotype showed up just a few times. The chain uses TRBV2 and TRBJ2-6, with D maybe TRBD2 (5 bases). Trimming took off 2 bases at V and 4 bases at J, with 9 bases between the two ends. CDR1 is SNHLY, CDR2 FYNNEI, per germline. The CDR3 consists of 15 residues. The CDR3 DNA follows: TGTGCCAGCAGTGAATTGGGGAGAGGGGCCAACGTCCTGACTTTC. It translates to CASSELGRGANVLTF.

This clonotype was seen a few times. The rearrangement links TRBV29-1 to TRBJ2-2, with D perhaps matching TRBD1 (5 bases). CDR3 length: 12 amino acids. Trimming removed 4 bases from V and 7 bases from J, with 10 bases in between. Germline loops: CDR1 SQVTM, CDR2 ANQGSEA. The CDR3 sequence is CSVGWGDGELFF. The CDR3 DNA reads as TGCAGCGTTGGGTGGGGCGACGGGGAGCTGTTTTTT.

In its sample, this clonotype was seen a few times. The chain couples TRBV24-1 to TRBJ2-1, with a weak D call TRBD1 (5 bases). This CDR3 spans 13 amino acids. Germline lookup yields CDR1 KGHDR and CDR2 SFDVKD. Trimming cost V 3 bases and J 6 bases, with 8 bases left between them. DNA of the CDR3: TGTGCCACCAGTGATCCAGGGTTCAATGAGCAGTTCTTC. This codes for CATSDPGFNEQFF.

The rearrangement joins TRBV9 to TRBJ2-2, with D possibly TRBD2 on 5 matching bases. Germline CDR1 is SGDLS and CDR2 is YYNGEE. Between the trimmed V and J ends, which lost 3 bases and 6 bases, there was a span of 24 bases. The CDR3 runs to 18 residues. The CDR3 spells CASSEVGELPGAAGELFF. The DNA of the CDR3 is TGTGCCAGCAGCGAAGTAGGTGAACTACCCGGAGCGGCCGGGGAGCTGTTTTTT.

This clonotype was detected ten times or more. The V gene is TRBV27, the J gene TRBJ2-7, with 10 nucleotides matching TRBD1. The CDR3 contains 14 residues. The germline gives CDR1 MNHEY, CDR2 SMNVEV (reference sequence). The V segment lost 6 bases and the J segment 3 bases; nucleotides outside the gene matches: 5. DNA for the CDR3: TGTGCCAGCAGCCGGGACAGGGGCCACTACGAGCAGTACTTC. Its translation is CASSRDRGHYEQYF.

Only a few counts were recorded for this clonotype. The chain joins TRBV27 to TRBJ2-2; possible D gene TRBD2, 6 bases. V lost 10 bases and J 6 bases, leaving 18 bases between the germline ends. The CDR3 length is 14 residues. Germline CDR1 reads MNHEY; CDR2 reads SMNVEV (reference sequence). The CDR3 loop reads CATRGEAPPGELFF. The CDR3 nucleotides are TGTGCCACCAGAGGGGAGGCACCCCCCGGGGAGCTGTTTTTT.

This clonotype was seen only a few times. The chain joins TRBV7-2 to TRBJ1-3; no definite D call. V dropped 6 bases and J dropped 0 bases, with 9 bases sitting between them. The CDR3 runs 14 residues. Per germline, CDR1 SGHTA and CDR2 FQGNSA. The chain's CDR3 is CASRPEVSGNTIYF. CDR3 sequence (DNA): TGTGCCAGCAGACCGGAGGTCTCTGGAAACACCATATATTTT.

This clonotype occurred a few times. CDR3 DNA sequence: TGTGCCACCAGTGAGAAGGAAATCTCCTACAATGAGCAGTTCTTC. It encodes CATSEKEISYNEQFF. The J gene is TRBJ2-1, the V gene TRBV24-1; no firm D call. V was pared by 4 bases and J by 0 bases, with 9 bases between. CDR3 length equals 15 residues. Germline V gives CDR1 KGHDR, CDR2 SFDVKD.

The CDR3 DNA is TGTGCCAGCAGCTGGACAGGGGGCGCGAGCACCGGGGAGCTGTTTTTT. This sequence encodes CASSWTGGASTGELFF. V and J are TRBV7-8 and TRBJ2-2, with 11 bases that match TRBD1. Trimming took 4 bases from V and 4 from J; bases not matched to a gene: 5. CDR3 length: 16 amino acids. The germline V gene has CDR1 SGHVS and CDR2 FQNEAQ.

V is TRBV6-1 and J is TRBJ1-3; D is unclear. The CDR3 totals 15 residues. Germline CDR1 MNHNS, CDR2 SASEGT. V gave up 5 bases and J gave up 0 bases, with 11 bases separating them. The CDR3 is CASSFTAPSGNTIYF. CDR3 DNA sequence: TGTGCCAGCAGTTTCACAGCGCCCTCTGGAAACACCATATATTTT.

CDR3 DNA sequence: TGTGCCGTACAGGTTACCTACACCGGGGAGCTGTTTTTT. It codes for CAVQVTYTGELFF. The chain combines TRBV24-1 with TRBJ2-2, with D tentatively TRBD1 (5 bases). With 12 bases removed from V and 3 bases from J, the gap between germline ends came to 13 bases. CDR3 length: 13 amino acids. Germline V CDR1 and CDR2: KGHDR, SFDVKD.

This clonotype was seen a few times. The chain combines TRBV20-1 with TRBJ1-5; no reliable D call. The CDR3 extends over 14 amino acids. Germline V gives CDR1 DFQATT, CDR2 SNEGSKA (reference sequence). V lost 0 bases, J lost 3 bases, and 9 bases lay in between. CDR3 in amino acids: CSARDHRTNQPQHF. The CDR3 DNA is TGCAGTGCTAGAGATCATCGGACCAATCAGCCCCAGCATTTT.

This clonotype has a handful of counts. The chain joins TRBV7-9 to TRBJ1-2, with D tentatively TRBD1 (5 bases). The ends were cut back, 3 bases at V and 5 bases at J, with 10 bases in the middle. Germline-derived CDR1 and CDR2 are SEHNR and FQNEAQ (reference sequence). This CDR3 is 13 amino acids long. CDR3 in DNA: TGTGCCAGCAGCTTTACGGCAGGGTATGGCTACACCTTC. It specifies CASSFTAGYGYTF.

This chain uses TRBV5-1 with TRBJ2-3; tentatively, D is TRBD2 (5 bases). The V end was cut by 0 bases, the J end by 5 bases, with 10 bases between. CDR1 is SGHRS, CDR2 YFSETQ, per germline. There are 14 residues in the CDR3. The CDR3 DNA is TGCGCCAGCAGCTTGGGAGGGATGCGAGATACGCAGTATTTT. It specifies CASSLGGMRDTQYF.

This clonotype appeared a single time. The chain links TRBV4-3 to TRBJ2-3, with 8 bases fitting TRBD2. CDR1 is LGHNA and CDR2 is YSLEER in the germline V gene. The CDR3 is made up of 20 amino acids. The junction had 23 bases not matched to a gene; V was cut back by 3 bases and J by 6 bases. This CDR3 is CASSQIPTFSGGQRVDTQYF. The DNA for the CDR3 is TGCGCCAGCAGCCAGATCCCCACCTTTTCGGGGGGGCAGAGGGTGGATACGCAGTATTTT.

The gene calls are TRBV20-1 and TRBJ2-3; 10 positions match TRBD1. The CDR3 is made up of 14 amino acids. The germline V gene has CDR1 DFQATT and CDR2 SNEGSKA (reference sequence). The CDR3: CSLRQGARTDTQYF. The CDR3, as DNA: TGCAGCCTGAGACAGGGGGCCCGCACAGATACGCAGTATTTT.